These 3 T cell receptor beta chains were all obtained from the same sample, sequenced in a study of T-cell reconstitution after alpha-beta-depleted transplantation in children. No antigen has been assigned to these receptors. Using unique molecular identifiers, the investigators prepared the TCRbeta library. TCRdb itself ran the PCR reads through MiXCR, one entry per CDR3 protein. The sample includes hundreds of thousands of distinct CDR3 sequences, about 7.3% of them seen just once. Study results and caveats: Diversity and T-cell counts at one year after transplant derived mostly from new T cells.

Specimen: peripheral blood, collected 360 days after TCRalphabeta/CD19-depleted stem cell transplant. All receptors come from a female patient aged 2-15 years who had a stem cell transplant for Fanconi anemia, so the T cells may come from the graft donor.

This clonotype was counted only a few times. V is TRBV7-9 and J is TRBJ2-7; no clear D. Looked up from germline, CDR1 is SEHNR and CDR2 is FQNEAQ (reference sequence). This CDR3 contains 14 residues. Between the trimmed V and J ends, which lost 1 base and 5 bases, there was a span of 12 bases. The CDR3 protein is CASSLDLIPHEQYF. In nucleotides, the CDR3 is TGTGCCAGCAGCTTAGACCTTATACCGCACGAGCAGTACTTC.

This clonotype showed up many times. This chain links TRBV27 with TRBJ2-1, with 7 bases that match TRBD1. This CDR3 has 15 residues. Germline V gives CDR1 MNHEY, CDR2 SMNVEV (reference sequence). J was trimmed by 6 bases and V by 6 bases; bases with no gene match: 11. CDR3 sequence reads: CASSIDRVYGNEQFF. CDR3 DNA: TGTGCCAGCAGCATAGACAGGGTCTACGGCAATGAGCAGTTCTTC.

This chain links TRBV6-1 with TRBJ1-3; maybe TRBD1 (6 bases). The CDR3 consists of 14 residues. The germline V gene has CDR1 MNHNS and CDR2 SASEGT. The V and J ends lost 2 bases and 4 bases respectively, with 9 bases between them. CDR3 bases: TGTGCCAGCAGTGAACAGGGGAGAGGAAACACCATATATTTT. Its translation: CASSEQGRGNTIYF.